The 9 T cell receptor beta chains presented below share a single source sample, sequenced in a study of blood T cell repertoires in COVID-19. The method was immunoSEQ multiplex PCR; TCRdb's version includes in-frame clones alone and lacks a portion of them. The table has some 130,000 clones, more than 60% seen once. The sequenced material came from peripheral blood. These receptors all stem from a woman aged 70 to 79 with acute or convalescent COVID-19.

In this sample, this clone turned up a few times. The V and J genes are TRBV13 and TRBJ2-1; D is perhaps TRBD2 (7 bases). V was trimmed by 2 bases and J by 4 bases, leaving 12 bases between them. Germline CDR1 and CDR2: PRHDT and FYEKMQ (reference sequence). CDR3 length: 15 amino acids. The chain's CDR3 is CASSLWRGPYNEQFF. The CDR3 coding sequence is TGTGCCAGCAGCTTATGGCGGGGGCCGTACAATGAGCAGTTCTTC.

The rearrangement links TRBV6-6 to TRBJ1-2, with a tentative D call TRBD1 (5 bases). The CDR3 spans 13 residues. The V and J ends lost 5 bases and 5 bases respectively, with 12 bases between them. Germline values: CDR1 MNHNY, CDR2 SVGAGI (reference sequence). The CDR3 DNA reads TGTGCCAGCAGTACCCGTGGGGGGTATGGCTACACCTTC. Translated, it gives CASSTRGGYGYTF.

This chain uses TRBV18 with TRBJ2-3, with D possibly TRBD2 on 6 matching bases. Germline assignment: CDR1 KGHSH and CDR2 LQKENI. The CDR3 sequence is 16 residues long. Trimming pared 3 bases from V and 5 bases from J, leaving 18 bases between. CDR3 nucleotide sequence: TGTGCCAGCTCACCCCTCCCGGGAGTCAATAAAGATACGCAGTATTTT. Residues: CASSPLPGVNKDTQYF.

The chain uses TRBV19 and TRBJ2-3, with 7 bases lining up with TRBD1. There are 13 residues in the CDR3. The germline V gene encodes CDR1 LNHDA and CDR2 SQIVND (reference sequence). V dropped 6 bases and J dropped 5; count of bases not matched to a gene: 5. The CDR3 DNA is TGTGCCAGTAGCTCCCACAGGGGAGATACGCAGTATTTT. Protein product: CASSSHRGDTQYF.

The rearrangement uses TRBV11-2 and TRBJ2-7, with TRBD1 matching over 7 bases. Trimming removed 2 bases from V and 9 bases from J; junction bases left unmatched: 10. There are 14 residues in the CDR3. The germline gives CDR1 SGHAT, CDR2 FQNNGV. The CDR3 loop is CASSLLGRQGAQYF. DNA of the CDR3: TGTGCCAGCAGCTTATTAGGCCGACAGGGTGCGCAGTACTTC. The entire variable domain, with the rest obtained from reference TRBV11-2 and TRBJ2-7, is as follows: EAGVAQSPRYKIIEKRQSVAFWCNPISGHATLYWYQQILGQGPKLLIQFQNNGVVDDSQLPKDRFSAERLKGVDSTLKIQPAKLEDSAVYLCASSLLGRQGAQYFGPGTRLTVT.

At least ten counts were recorded for this clone. The chain couples TRBV30 to TRBJ2-7; 9 positions agree with TRBD1. The CDR3 has 13 residues. Germline CDR1 GTSNPN, CDR2 SVGIG (reference sequence). V was pared by 2 bases and J by 3 bases, with 2 bases of the junction left unmatched. The CDR3 nucleotides read TGTGCCTGGAGTTGGGGACAGGGCTACGAGCAGTACTTC. Encoded protein: CAWSWGQGYEQYF.

This chain connects TRBV9 to TRBJ2-1; D may be TRBD2 (7 bases). Trimming left V 0 bases short and J 4 bases short, with 14 bases between. Germline V gene sequence: CDR1 SGDLS, CDR2 YYNGEE. The CDR3 extends over 16 amino acids. The CDR3 reads CASSVGGRGKYNEQFF. CDR3 coding DNA: TGTGCCAGCAGCGTAGGAGGGAGGGGGAAATACAATGAGCAGTTCTTC.

V gene TRBV4-1 combines with J gene TRBJ1-2; TRBD1 agrees at 7 bases. The CDR3 is 17 residues long. Per germline, CDR1 MGHRA and CDR2 YSYEKL. Trimming took 2 bases from V and 2 from J; bases not matched to a gene: 11. This CDR3 is CASSQPLLGQANYGYTF. The CDR3 DNA sequence: TGCGCCAGCAGCCAACCACTCCTCGGACAGGCAAACTATGGCTACACCTTC.

This clone has a handful of counts. CDR3 in amino acids: CASSQDFLDRAANTGELFF. As DNA, the CDR3 is TGCGCCAGCAGCCAAGACTTCCTGGACAGGGCCGCGAACACCGGGGAGCTGTTTTTT. The V call is TRBV4-3, the J call TRBJ2-2; 8 bases are shared with TRBD1. In germline, CDR1 is LGHNA, CDR2 YSLEER. This CDR3 is built from 19 residues. V lost 0 bases to trimming and J lost 0 bases; unmatched junction nucleotides: 9.